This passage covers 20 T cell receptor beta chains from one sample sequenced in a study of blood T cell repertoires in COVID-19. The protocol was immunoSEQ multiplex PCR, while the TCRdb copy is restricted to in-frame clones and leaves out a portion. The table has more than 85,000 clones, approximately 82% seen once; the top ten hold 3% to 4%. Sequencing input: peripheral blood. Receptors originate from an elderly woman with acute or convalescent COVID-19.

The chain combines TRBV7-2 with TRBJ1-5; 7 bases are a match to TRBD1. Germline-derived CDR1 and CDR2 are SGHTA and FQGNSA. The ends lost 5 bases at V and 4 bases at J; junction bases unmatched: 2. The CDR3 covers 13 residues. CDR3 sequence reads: CASSKTGNQPQHF. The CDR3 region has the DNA TGTGCCAGCAGCAAGACAGGGAATCAGCCCCAGCATTTT. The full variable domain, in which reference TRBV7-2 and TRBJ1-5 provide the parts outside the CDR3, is GAGVSQSPSNKVTEKGKDVELRCDPISGHTALYWYRQSLGQGLEFLIYFQGNSAPDKSGLPSDRFSAERTGGSVSTLTIQRTQQEDSAVYLCASSKTGNQPQHFGDGTRLSIL.

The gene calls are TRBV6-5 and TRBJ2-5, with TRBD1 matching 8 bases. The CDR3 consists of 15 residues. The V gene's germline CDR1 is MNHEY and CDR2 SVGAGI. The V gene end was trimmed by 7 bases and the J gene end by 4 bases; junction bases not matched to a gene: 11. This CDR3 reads CASTTAQGALETQYF. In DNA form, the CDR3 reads TGTGCCAGCACCACAGCCCAGGGGGCATTAGAGACCCAGTACTTC.

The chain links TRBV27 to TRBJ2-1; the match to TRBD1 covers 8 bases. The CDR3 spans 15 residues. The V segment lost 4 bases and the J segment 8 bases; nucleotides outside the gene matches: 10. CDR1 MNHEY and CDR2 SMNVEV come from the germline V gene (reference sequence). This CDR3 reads CASSSGGRGRDEQFF. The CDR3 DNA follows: TGTGCCAGCAGTTCTGGGGGCAGGGGGCGCGATGAGCAGTTCTTC.

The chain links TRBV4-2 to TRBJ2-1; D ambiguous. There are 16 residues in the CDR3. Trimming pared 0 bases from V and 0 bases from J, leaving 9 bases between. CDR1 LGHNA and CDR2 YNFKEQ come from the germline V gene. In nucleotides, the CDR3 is TGTGCCAGCAGCCAAGACCCGGCTAGCTCCTACAATGAGCAGTTCTTC. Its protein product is CASSQDPASSYNEQFF.

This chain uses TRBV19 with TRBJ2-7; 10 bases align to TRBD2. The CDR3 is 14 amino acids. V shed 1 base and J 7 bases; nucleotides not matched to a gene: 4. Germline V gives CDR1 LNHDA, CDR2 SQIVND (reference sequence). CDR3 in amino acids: CASSIVGLASEQYF. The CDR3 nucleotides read TGTGCCAGTAGTATAGTGGGACTAGCGAGTGAGCAGTACTTC.

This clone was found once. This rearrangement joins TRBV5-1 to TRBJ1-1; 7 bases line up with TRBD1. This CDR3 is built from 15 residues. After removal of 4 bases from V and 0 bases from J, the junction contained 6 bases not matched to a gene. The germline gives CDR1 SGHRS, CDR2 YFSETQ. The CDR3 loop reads CASSTRGAMNTEAFF. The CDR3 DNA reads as TGCGCCAGCAGCACCAGGGGGGCTATGAACACTGAAGCTTTCTTT.

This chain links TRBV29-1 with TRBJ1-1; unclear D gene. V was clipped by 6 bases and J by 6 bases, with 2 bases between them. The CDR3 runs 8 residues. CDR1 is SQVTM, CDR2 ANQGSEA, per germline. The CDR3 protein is CSVSEAFF. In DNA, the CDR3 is TGCAGCGTCTCTGAAGCTTTCTTT.

CDR3 sequence: CASSTTAGETQYF. DNA of the CDR3: TGTGCCAGCAGCACCACTGCCGGGGAGACCCAGTACTTC. The gene calls are TRBV7-9 and TRBJ2-5, with D unclear. CDR3 length equals 13 residues. Germline V lookup: CDR1 SEHNR, CDR2 FQNEAQ (reference sequence). With 5 bases removed from V and 5 bases from J, the gap between germline ends came to 12 bases.

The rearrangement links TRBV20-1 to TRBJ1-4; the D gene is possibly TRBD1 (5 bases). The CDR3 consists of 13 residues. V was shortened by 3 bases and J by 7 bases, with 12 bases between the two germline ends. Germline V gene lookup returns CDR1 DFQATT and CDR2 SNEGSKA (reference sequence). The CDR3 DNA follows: TGCAGTGCTAGTCGGGGGGGGAGTGAAAAACTGTTTTTT. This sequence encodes CSASRGGSEKLFF.

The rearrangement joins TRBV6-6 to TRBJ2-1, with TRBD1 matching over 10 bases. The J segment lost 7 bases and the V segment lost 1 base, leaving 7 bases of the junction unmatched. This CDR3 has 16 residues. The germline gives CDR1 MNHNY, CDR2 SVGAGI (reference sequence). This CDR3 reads CASSYFTGTGDNEQFF. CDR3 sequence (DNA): TGTGCCAGCAGTTACTTCACCGGGACAGGGGATAATGAGCAGTTCTTC.

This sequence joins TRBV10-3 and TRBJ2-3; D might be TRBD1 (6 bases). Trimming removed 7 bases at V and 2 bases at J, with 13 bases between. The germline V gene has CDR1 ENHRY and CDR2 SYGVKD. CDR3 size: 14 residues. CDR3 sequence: CAITSGQFTDTQYF. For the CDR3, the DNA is TGTGCCATCACTTCCGGACAGTTCACAGATACGCAGTATTTT.

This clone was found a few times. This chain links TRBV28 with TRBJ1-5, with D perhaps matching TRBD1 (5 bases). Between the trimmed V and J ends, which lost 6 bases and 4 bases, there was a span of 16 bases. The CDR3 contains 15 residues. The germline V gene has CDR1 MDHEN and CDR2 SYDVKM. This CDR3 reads CASSPRRGRNQPQHF. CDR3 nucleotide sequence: TGTGCCAGCAGCCCGCGACGGGGGAGGAATCAGCCCCAGCATTTT.

The CDR3 region is CASSPSRAYEQYF. In DNA, the CDR3 is TGTGCCAGCTCACCGTCGAGGGCCTACGAGCAGTACTTC. The V and J genes are TRBV18 and TRBJ2-7, with D possibly being TRBD2 (5 bases). Germline loops: CDR1 KGHSH, CDR2 LQKENI. This CDR3 is built from 13 residues. Trimming removed 3 bases at V and 2 bases at J, with 8 bases between.

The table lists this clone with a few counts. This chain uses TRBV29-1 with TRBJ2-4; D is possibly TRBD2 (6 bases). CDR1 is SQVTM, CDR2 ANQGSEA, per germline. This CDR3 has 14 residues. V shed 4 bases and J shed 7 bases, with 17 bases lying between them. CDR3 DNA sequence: TGCAGCGTTGGCAGCAGCCCCGGAGGGAACATTCAGTACTTC. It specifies CSVGSSPGGNIQYF.

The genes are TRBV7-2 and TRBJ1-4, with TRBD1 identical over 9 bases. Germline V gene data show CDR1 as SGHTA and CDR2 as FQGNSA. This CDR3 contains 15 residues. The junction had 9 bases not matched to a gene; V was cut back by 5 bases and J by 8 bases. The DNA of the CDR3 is TGTGCCAGCAGCGCCCAACAGGGGGCGTGGGAAAAACTGTTTTTT. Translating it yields CASSAQQGAWEKLFF.

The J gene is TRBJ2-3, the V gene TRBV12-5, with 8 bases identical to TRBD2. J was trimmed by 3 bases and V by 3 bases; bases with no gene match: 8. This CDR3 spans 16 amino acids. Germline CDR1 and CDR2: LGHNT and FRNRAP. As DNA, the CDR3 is TGTGCTAGTGGTTTCCGGATAGCGGGGAGGACAGATACGCAGTATTTT. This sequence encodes CASGFRIAGRTDTQYF. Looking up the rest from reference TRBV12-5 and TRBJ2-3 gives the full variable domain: DARVTQTPRHKVTEMGQEVTMRCQPILGHNTVFWYRQTMMQGLELLAYFRNRAPLDDSGMPKDRFSAEMPDATLATLKIQPSEPRDSAVYFCASGFRIAGRTDTQYFGPGTRLTVL.

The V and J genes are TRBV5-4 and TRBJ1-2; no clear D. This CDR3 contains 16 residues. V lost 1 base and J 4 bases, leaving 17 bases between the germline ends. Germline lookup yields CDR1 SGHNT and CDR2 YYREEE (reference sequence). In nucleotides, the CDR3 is TGTGCCAGCAGCTTGAGACTCCAACCCTCTGGCTATGGCTACACCTTC. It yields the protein CASSLRLQPSGYGYTF.

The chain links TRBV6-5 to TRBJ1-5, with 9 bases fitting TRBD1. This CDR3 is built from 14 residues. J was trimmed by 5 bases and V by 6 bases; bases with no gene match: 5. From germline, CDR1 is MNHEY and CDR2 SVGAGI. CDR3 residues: CASRRDREDQPQHF. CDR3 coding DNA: TGTGCCAGCAGGAGGGACAGGGAAGATCAGCCCCAGCATTTT.

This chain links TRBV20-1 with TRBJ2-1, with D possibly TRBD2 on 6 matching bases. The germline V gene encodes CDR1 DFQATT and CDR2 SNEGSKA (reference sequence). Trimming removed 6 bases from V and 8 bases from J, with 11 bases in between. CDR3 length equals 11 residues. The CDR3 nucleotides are TGCAGTGCCCCTAGCGTCTATGAGCAGTTCTTC. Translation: CSAPSVYEQFF.

CDR3 amino acids: CASGEQTQDTQYF. For the CDR3, the DNA is TGTGCCAGCGGGGAGCAGACTCAGGATACGCAGTATTTT. J is TRBJ2-3 and V is TRBV6-6; D perhaps matches TRBD2 (5 bases). The CDR3 consists of 13 residues. V shed 8 bases and J shed 6 bases, with 15 bases lying between them. Per the germline V gene, CDR1 is MNHNY and CDR2 is SVGAGI (reference sequence).